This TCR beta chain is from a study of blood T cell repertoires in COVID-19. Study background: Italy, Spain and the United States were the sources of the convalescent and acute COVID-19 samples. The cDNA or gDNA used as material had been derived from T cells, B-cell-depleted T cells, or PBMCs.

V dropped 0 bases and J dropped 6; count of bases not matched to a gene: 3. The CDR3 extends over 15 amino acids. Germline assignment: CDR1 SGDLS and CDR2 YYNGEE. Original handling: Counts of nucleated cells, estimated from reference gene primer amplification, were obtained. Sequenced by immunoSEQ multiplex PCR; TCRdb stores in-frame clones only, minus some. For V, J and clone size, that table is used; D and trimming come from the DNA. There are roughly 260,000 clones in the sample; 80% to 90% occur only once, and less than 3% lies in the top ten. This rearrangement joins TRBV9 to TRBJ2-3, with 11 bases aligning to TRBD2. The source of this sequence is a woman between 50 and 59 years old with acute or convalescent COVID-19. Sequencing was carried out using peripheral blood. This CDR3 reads CASSVVAGGGDTQYF. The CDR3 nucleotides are TGTGCCAGCAGCGTAGTAGCGGGAGGGGGGGATACGCAGTATTTT.